The 29 T cell receptor beta chains below come from one sample, sequenced in a study of cytomegalovirus exposure and HLA in healthy donors. PCR used 60 Vbeta primers and 13 Jbeta primers. This table comes from immunoSEQ multiplex PCR, and its TCRdb copy is limited to in-frame clones, with some not included. The sample lists around 92,000 clones, around 80% occurring once. Sequencing input: PBMCs. The source is a man between 18 and 29 years old in good health and CMV-seronegative.

This sequence joins TRBV29-1 and TRBJ2-2; 7 bases match TRBD2. The length of the CDR3 is 15 residues. J was trimmed by 0 bases and V by 4 bases; bases with no gene match: 5. The germline gives CDR1 SQVTM, CDR2 ANQGSEA. CDR3 amino acids: CSVGRGTTNTGELFF. Here the CDR3 DNA reads TGCAGCGTTGGACGAGGGACTACGAACACCGGGGAGCTGTTTTTT.

V gene TRBV6-5 combines with J gene TRBJ1-4, with 7 bases identical to TRBD1. The V and J ends lost 5 bases and 4 bases, in that order; junction bases with no gene match: 7. The CDR3 loop spans 15 amino acids. Germline loops: CDR1 MNHEY, CDR2 SVGAGI. CDR3 in DNA: TGTGCCAGCAGTCTATACAGGGGAGGTAATGAAAAACTGTTTTTT. Residues: CASSLYRGGNEKLFF.

This chain joins TRBV5-1 and TRBJ1-2, with TRBD1 identical over 7 bases. Losses at the gene ends were 0 bases for V and 4 bases for J; bases not matched to a gene: 3. The germline gives CDR1 SGHRS, CDR2 YFSETQ. The CDR3 has 14 residues. CDR3: CASSLDAGGYGYTF. For the CDR3, the DNA is TGCGCCAGCAGCTTGGATGCAGGGGGCTATGGCTACACCTTC.

The chain is built from TRBV6-5 and TRBJ1-2; TRBD1 matches 9 bases. The CDR3 has 14 amino acids. The J segment lost 4 bases and the V segment lost 7 bases, leaving 7 bases of the junction unmatched. Germline-derived CDR1 and CDR2 are MNHEY and SVGAGI. CDR3 nucleotides: TGTGCCAGCACGGGACAGGGTGGCCCCTATGGCTACACCTTC. Its protein is CASTGQGGPYGYTF.

This chain connects TRBV7-9 to TRBJ1-1; the D gene is possibly TRBD1 (5 bases). V was shortened by 5 bases and J by 0 bases, with 19 bases between the two germline ends. The CDR3 is made up of 17 amino acids. CDR1 SEHNR and CDR2 FQNEAQ come from the germline V gene (reference sequence). CDR3 nucleotides: TGTGCCAGCAGCCCCCGGGACTTCAAGGGATTGAACACTGAAGCTTTCTTT. It codes for CASSPRDFKGLNTEAFF. Variable domain in full (rest from reference TRBV7-9 and TRBJ1-1): DTGVSQNPRHKITKRGQNVTFRCDPISEHNRLYWYRQTLGQGPEFLTYFQNEAQLEKSRLLSDRFSAERPKGSFSTLEIQRTEQGDSAMYLCASSPRDFKGLNTEAFFGQGTRLTVV.

The gene calls are TRBV4-2 and TRBJ2-1, with 8 nucleotides matching TRBD1. Germline V gene data show CDR1 as LGHNA and CDR2 as YNFKEQ. With V trimmed by 4 bases and J by 9 bases, 11 bases remained unmatched. The CDR3 is 15 residues long. CDR3 residues: CASSRSGGVGFEQFF. Here the CDR3 DNA reads TGTGCCAGCAGCCGTTCAGGGGGCGTCGGGTTTGAGCAGTTCTTC.

V gene TRBV27 combines with J gene TRBJ1-2, with 9 bases fitting TRBD1. Germline V lookup: CDR1 MNHEY, CDR2 SMNVEV (reference sequence). J was trimmed by 5 bases and V by 5 bases; bases with no gene match: 9. The CDR3 extends over 15 amino acids. CDR3 residues: CASSADRGRGYGYTF. As DNA, the CDR3 is TGTGCCAGCAGTGCTGACAGGGGGAGGGGGTATGGCTACACCTTC.

This clone was detected only a few times. This rearrangement joins TRBV7-9 to TRBJ1-4, with 7 positions matching TRBD1. The V and J ends lost 5 bases and 5 bases, in that order; junction bases with no gene match: 5. Germline V lookup: CDR1 SEHNR, CDR2 FQNEAQ (reference sequence). The CDR3 loop spans 14 amino acids. The CDR3: CASSPGQLNEKLFF. In nucleotides, the CDR3 is TGTGCCAGCAGCCCGGGACAGTTAAATGAAAAACTGTTTTTT.

This sequence joins TRBV11-3 and TRBJ2-2; TRBD2 is a possible D gene (5 bases). Germline V CDR1 and CDR2: SGHNT, YENEEA. The V end was cut by 5 bases, the J end by 1 base, with 14 bases between. The CDR3 is made up of 16 amino acids. The CDR3 here is CASSQEGTLNTGELFF. The DNA for the CDR3 is TGTGCCAGCAGCCAAGAGGGCACCTTGAACACCGGGGAGCTGTTTTTT.

The V and J genes are TRBV10-3 and TRBJ1-1, with D tentatively TRBD1 (5 bases). Per germline, CDR1 ENHRY and CDR2 SYGVKD. Trimming stripped 7 bases from V and 0 bases from J, with 9 bases between. The CDR3 extends over 13 amino acids. CDR3 bases: TGTGCCATCACTCCAGGGCTGAACACTGAAGCTTTCTTT. Translated: CAITPGLNTEAFF.

The chain carries TRBV4-2 and TRBJ1-6; TRBD1 matches 7 bases. The length of the CDR3 is 16 residues. Per germline, CDR1 LGHNA and CDR2 YNFKEQ. After removal of 0 bases from V and 6 bases from J, the junction contained 5 bases not matched to a gene. The CDR3, as DNA: TGTGCCAGCAGCCAAGAGGCCCAGGGGGGTAATTCACCCCTCCACTTT. Translated, it gives CASSQEAQGGNSPLHF.

Remarks on this clone: The same CDR3 is also encoded by other DNA sequences in this sample. The chain recombines TRBV5-1 with TRBJ2-7; possibly TRBD2 for D (5 bases). The CDR3 spans 14 residues. V was trimmed by 2 bases and J by 0 bases, leaving 9 bases between them. The germline V gene encodes CDR1 SGHRS and CDR2 YFSETQ. CDR3 residues: CASSLTGSSYEQYF. In nucleotides, the CDR3 is TGCGCCAGCAGCTTAACGGGGAGCTCCTACGAGCAGTACTTC.

The rearrangement uses TRBV6-5 and TRBJ1-6; possibly TRBD1 for D (5 bases). Between the trimmed V and J ends, which lost 9 bases and 7 bases, there was a span of 19 bases. Germline V gives CDR1 MNHEY, CDR2 SVGAGI. The CDR3 has 15 amino acids. CDR3 sequence reads: CASYMGGRSNSPLHF. The CDR3 region has the DNA TGTGCCAGTTACATGGGGGGACGGTCGAATTCACCCCTCCACTTT.

J is TRBJ2-3 and V is TRBV7-9; perhaps TRBD2 as D (5 bases). V lost 3 bases and J 0 bases, leaving 10 bases between the germline ends. The CDR3 sequence is 15 residues long. Germline V lookup: CDR1 SEHNR, CDR2 FQNEAQ (reference sequence). This CDR3 reads CASSFGRASTDTQYF. The CDR3 DNA reads as TGTGCCAGCAGCTTTGGGCGGGCTAGCACAGATACGCAGTATTTT.

The V gene is TRBV11-3, the J gene TRBJ2-1; D is unclear. The V gene lost 5 bases and the J gene lost 1 base, with 12 bases spanning the gap. Germline-derived CDR1 and CDR2 are SGHNT and YENEEA. This CDR3 region has 15 residues. DNA of the CDR3: TGTGCCAGCAGCCGCGCCCCTTCATCCTACAATGAGCAGTTCTTC. Translation gives CASSRAPSSYNEQFF.

In this sample, this clone turned up a few times. This sequence joins TRBV5-5 and TRBJ2-7; 9 bases map to TRBD1. Trimming at V came to 1 base and at J to 2 bases, leaving 7 bases not matched to a gene. Germline-derived CDR1 and CDR2 are SGHKS and YYEKEE (reference sequence). The CDR3 totals 16 residues. CDR3 in amino acids: CASSLTTGQGTYEQYF. The CDR3 DNA reads as TGTGCCAGCAGCTTGACAACGGGACAGGGTACCTACGAGCAGTACTTC.

This chain links TRBV6-1 with TRBJ1-1; D may be TRBD1 (6 bases). The V end lost 5 bases, the J end lost 4 bases, and 14 bases lay between the germline ends. Germline V lookup: CDR1 MNHNS, CDR2 SASEGT. The length of the CDR3 is 14 residues. CDR3 DNA: TGTGCCAGCAGTACATACAGGGTGGGCACTGAAGCTTTCTTT. Protein sequence: CASSTYRVGTEAFF.

DNA of the CDR3: TGCAGCGTCCCGACCGGGACAGCGAACACCGGGGAGCTGTTTTTT. It is translated as CSVPTGTANTGELFF. The gene calls are TRBV29-1 and TRBJ2-2, with TRBD1 matching 7 bases. Germline V gene lookup returns CDR1 SQVTM and CDR2 ANQGSEA. The CDR3 is 15 amino acids. With 6 bases clipped from V and 0 bases from J, the junction kept 7 bases outside the gene matches.

The chain joins TRBV28 to TRBJ1-5; 7 bases line up with TRBD1. Germline V gene lookup returns CDR1 MDHEN and CDR2 SYDVKM. The CDR3 contains 14 residues. The J segment lost 6 bases and the V segment lost 3 bases, leaving 5 bases of the junction unmatched. CDR3 DNA: TGTGCCAGCAGTTTTCAACAGGGGTCTCAGCCCCAGCATTTT. Translation: CASSFQQGSQPQHF. The entire variable domain, with the rest obtained from reference TRBV28 and TRBJ1-5, is as follows: DVKVTQSSRYLVKRTGEKVFLECVQDMDHENMFWYRQDPGLGLRLIYFSYDVKMKEKGDIPEGYSVSREKKERFSLILESASTNQTSMYLCASSFQQGSQPQHFGDGTRLSIL.

J is TRBJ2-7 and V is TRBV14, with D possibly being TRBD2 (5 bases). Germline V lookup: CDR1 SGHDN, CDR2 FVKESK. The CDR3 has 15 amino acids. V was pared by 0 bases and J by 0 bases, with 9 bases between. The CDR3 is CASSQDSGSSYEQYF. Written as DNA, the CDR3 is TGTGCCAGCAGCCAAGATTCGGGGAGCTCCTACGAGCAGTACTTC.

This rearrangement joins TRBV7-2 to TRBJ1-6; TRBD1 matches 10 bases. Germline values: CDR1 SGHTA, CDR2 FQGNSA. CDR3 length: 15 amino acids. V was clipped by 1 base and J by 7 bases; unmatched bases: 1. CDR3 amino acids: CASSLEDRGNSPLHF. The CDR3 DNA reads TGTGCCAGCAGCTTAGAGGACAGGGGGAATTCACCCCTCCACTTT.

The chain couples TRBV6-1 to TRBJ1-1; tentative D call: TRBD1 (5 bases). This CDR3 contains 16 residues. V dropped 2 bases and J dropped 6 bases, with 19 bases sitting between them. CDR1 is MNHNS and CDR2 is SASEGT in the germline V gene. This CDR3 is CASSESGLWGTAEAFF. The DNA for the CDR3 is TGTGCCAGCAGTGAATCAGGGCTGTGGGGAACGGCTGAAGCTTTCTTT.

The chain combines TRBV15 with TRBJ1-3; D remains ambiguous. The ends were cut back, 0 bases at V and 4 bases at J, with 4 bases in the middle. This CDR3 is built from 13 residues. Per the germline V gene, CDR1 is LNHNV and CDR2 is YYDKDF (reference sequence). The CDR3 DNA reads TGTGCCACCAGCAGAGATCAAGGAAACACCATATATTTT. Translating it yields CATSRDQGNTIYF.

A few counts support this clone. V usage is TRBV6-1 and J usage is TRBJ2-7, with D maybe TRBD2 (7 bases). With 3 bases removed from V and 2 bases from J, the gap between germline ends came to 14 bases. The CDR3 is 15 residues long. From germline, CDR1 is MNHNS and CDR2 SASEGT. The CDR3 region has the DNA TGTGCCAGCAGTGAGGGGGGGCTCGGGCCCTACGAGCAGTACTTC. Protein product: CASSEGGLGPYEQYF.

This clone was counted a single time. The V gene is TRBV7-9, the J gene TRBJ2-1; a possible D gene is TRBD1 (6 bases). Looked up from germline, CDR1 is SEHNR and CDR2 is FQNEAQ (reference sequence). V was pared by 0 bases and J by 6 bases, with 15 bases between. The CDR3 sequence is 16 residues long. CDR3 protein: CASSLAPSGVSNEQFF. The CDR3 DNA reads TGTGCCAGCAGCTTAGCACCGTCAGGGGTTTCCAATGAGCAGTTCTTC.

This sequence joins TRBV28 and TRBJ2-1, with 11 bases that match TRBD2. The ends lost 7 bases at V and 0 bases at J; junction bases unmatched: 8. The CDR3 totals 17 residues. CDR1 and CDR2 from the germline V gene are MDHEN and SYDVKM. Here the CDR3 reads CASIATSGESSYNEQFF. The DNA of the CDR3 is TGTGCCAGCATTGCGACTAGCGGGGAGAGCTCCTACAATGAGCAGTTCTTC.

The rearrangement uses TRBV6-1 and TRBJ2-5, with a possible D match to TRBD1 (6 bases). Trimming removed 5 bases from V and 11 bases from J, with 24 bases in between. This CDR3 has 15 residues. Germline V CDR1 and CDR2: MNHNS, SASEGT. The CDR3 nucleotides read TGTGCCAGCAGTCCGCCCGGACAGTCAACCATGAAGCAGTACTTC. It encodes CASSPPGQSTMKQYF.

The CDR3 region has the DNA TGTGCTAGTGGGATGGAACAGGGCGACAATGAGCAGTTCTTC. This sequence encodes CASGMEQGDNEQFF. J is TRBJ2-1 and V is TRBV12-5; tentatively, D is TRBD1 (6 bases). The CDR3 totals 14 residues. V lost 6 bases to trimming and J lost 5 bases, with 14 bases between them. The germline CDR1 and CDR2 sequences are LGHNT and FRNRAP. Variable domain in full (rest from reference TRBV12-5 and TRBJ2-1): DARVTQTPRHKVTEMGQEVTMRCQPILGHNTVFWYRQTMMQGLELLAYFRNRAPLDDSGMPKDRFSAEMPDATLATLKIQPSEPRDSAVYFCASGMEQGDNEQFFGPGTRLTVL.

The chain employs TRBV7-2 and TRBJ2-3, with 7 bases identical to TRBD2. Germline V gene sequence: CDR1 SGHTA, CDR2 FQGNSA. CDR3 length: 16 residues. V dropped 4 bases and J dropped 3; count of bases not matched to a gene: 10. For the CDR3, the DNA is TGTGCCAGCAGCTCCGACGTGCCGCGGGGGACAGATACGCAGTATTTT. Its translation is CASSSDVPRGTDTQYF.